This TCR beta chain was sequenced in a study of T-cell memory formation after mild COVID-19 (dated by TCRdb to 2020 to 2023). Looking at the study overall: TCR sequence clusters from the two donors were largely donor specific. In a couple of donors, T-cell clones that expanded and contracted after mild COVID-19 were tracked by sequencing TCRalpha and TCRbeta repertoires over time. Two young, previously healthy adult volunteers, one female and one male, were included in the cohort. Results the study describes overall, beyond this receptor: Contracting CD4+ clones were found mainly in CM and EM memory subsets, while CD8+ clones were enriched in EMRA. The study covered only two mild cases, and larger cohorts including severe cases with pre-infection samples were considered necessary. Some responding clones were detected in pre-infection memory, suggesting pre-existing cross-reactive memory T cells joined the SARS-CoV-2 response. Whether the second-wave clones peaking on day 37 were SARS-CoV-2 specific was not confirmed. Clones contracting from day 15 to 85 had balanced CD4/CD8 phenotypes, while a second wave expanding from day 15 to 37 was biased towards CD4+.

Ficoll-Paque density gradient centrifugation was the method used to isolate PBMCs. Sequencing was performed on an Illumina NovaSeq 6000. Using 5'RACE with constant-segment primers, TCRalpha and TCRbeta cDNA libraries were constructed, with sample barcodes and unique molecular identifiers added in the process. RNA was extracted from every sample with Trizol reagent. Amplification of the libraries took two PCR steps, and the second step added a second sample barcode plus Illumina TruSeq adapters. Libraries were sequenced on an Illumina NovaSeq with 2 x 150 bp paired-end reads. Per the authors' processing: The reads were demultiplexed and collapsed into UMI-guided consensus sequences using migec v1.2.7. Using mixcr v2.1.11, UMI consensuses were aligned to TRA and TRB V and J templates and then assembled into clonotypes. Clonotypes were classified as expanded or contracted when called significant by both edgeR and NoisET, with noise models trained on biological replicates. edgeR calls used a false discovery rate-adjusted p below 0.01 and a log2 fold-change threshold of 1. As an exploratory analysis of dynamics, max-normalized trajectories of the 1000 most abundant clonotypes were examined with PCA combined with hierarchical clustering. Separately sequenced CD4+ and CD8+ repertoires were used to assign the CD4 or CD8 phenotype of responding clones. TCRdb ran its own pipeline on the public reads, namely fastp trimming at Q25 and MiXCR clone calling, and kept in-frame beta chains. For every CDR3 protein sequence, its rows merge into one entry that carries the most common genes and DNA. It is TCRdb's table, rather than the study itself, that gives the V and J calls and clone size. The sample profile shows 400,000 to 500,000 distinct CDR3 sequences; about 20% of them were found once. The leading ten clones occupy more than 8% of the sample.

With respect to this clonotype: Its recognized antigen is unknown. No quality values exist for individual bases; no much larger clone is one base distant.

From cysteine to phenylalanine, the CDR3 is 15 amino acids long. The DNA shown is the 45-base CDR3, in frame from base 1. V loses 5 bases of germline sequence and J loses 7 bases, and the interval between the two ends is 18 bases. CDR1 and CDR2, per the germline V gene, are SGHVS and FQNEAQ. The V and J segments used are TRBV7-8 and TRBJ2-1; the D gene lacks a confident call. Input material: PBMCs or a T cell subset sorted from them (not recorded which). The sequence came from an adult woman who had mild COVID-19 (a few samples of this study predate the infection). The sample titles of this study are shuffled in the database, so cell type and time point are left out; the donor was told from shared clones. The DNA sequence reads TGTGCCAGCAGCCCGGGCTTACTTATGGGGAATGAGCAGTTCTTC. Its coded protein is CASSPGLLMGNEQFF.